Following are 14 T cell receptor beta chains from one sample sequenced in a study of blood T cell repertoires in COVID-19. Sequenced by immunoSEQ multiplex PCR; TCRdb stores in-frame clones only, minus some. This table has hundreds of thousands of clones, about 86% appearing once. Sequencing was performed on peripheral blood. These TCRs come from an elderly man with acute or convalescent COVID-19.

The rearrangement links TRBV6-5 to TRBJ1-3; D gene ambiguous. The CDR3 has 15 residues. Trimming took 0 bases from V and 2 from J, leaving 8 bases between them. Germline CDR1 and CDR2: MNHEY and SVGAGI. The CDR3 DNA sequence: TGTGCCAGCAGTTACTCGGTAGAGCCTGGAAACACCATATATTTT. It codes for CASSYSVEPGNTIYF.

The CDR3 DNA reads TGTGCCACCAGCAGGACCAGGGGTACTGAAGCTTTCTTT. This codes for CATSRTRGTEAFF. The chain is built from TRBV15 and TRBJ1-1, with D perhaps TRBD1 (6 bases). There are 13 residues in the CDR3. Trimming shortened V by 3 bases and J by 5 bases, and 10 bases separated the two germline ends. The germline CDR1 and CDR2 sequences are LNHNV and YYDKDF (reference sequence).

CDR3: CASSVGEMFDEKLFF. For the CDR3, the DNA is TGTGCCAGCAGCGTCGGGGAGATGTTTGATGAAAAACTGTTTTTT. The V gene is TRBV9, the J gene TRBJ1-4, with D hard to call. The germline V and J ends were trimmed by 2 bases and 6 bases, with 14 bases remaining between them. Per germline, CDR1 SGDLS and CDR2 YYNGEE. This CDR3 is built from 15 residues.

The V call is TRBV5-6, the J call TRBJ1-1; tentative D call: TRBD1 (5 bases). Germline V gives CDR1 SGHDT, CDR2 YYEEEE. V was shortened by 1 base and J by 3 bases, with 13 bases between the two germline ends. This CDR3 is 15 amino acids long. The CDR3 DNA reads TGTGCCAGCAGCTTGCAACGACAGCTTGACACTGAAGCTTTCTTT. It specifies CASSLQRQLDTEAFF. Full variable domain (outside the CDR3, taken from reference TRBV5-6 and TRBJ1-1): DAGVTQSPTHLIKTRGQQVTLRCSPKSGHDTVSWYQQALGQGPQFIFQYYEEEERQRGNFPDRFSGHQFPNYSSELNVNALLLGDSALYLCASSLQRQLDTEAFFGQGTRLTVV.

This chain links TRBV24-1 with TRBJ2-1, with 11 bases identical to TRBD1. The CDR3 runs to 15 residues. Trimming took 4 bases from V and 6 from J; bases not matched to a gene: 4. Germline lookup yields CDR1 KGHDR and CDR2 SFDVKD. For the CDR3, the DNA is TGTGCCACCAGTGAAGGCGGGACAGGGGGCAATGAGCAGTTCTTC. Its translation: CATSEGGTGGNEQFF.

This clone has just one count. V is TRBV12-3 or TRBV12-4 and J is TRBJ1-2; D is unclear. Deletions cut 3 bases from V and 6 bases from J, with 11 bases between. The CDR3 spans 13 residues. CDR3 amino acids: CASSLGVGDGYTF. As DNA, the CDR3 is TGTGCCAGCAGTTTGGGCGTGGGCGATGGCTACACCTTC.

CDR3: CASSPGTPTNEKLFF. CDR3 nucleotide sequence: TGCGCCAGCAGCCCCGGGACACCAACTAATGAAAAACTGTTTTTT. J is TRBJ1-4 and V is TRBV5-1, with D possibly being TRBD1 (6 bases). Germline assignment: CDR1 SGHRS and CDR2 YFSETQ. This CDR3 has 15 amino acids. The V gene lost 4 bases and the J gene lost 0 bases, with 10 bases spanning the gap. Variable domain in full (rest from reference TRBV5-1 and TRBJ1-4): KAGVTQTPRYLIKTRGQQVTLSCSPISGHRSVSWYQQTPGQGLQFLFEYFSETQRNKGNFPGRFSGRQFSNSRSEMNVSTLELGDSALYLCASSPGTPTNEKLFFGSGTQLSVL.

The genes are TRBV19 and TRBJ2-7; 7 nucleotides line up with TRBD1. The J segment lost 6 bases and the V segment lost 3 bases, leaving 5 bases of the junction unmatched. The CDR3 loop spans 13 amino acids. Germline V gene lookup returns CDR1 LNHDA and CDR2 SQIVND (reference sequence). CDR3 sequence reads: CASSIQGVGEQYF. CDR3 nucleotide sequence: TGTGCCAGTAGTATTCAGGGGGTAGGCGAGCAGTACTTC.

A single count supports this clone. The chain uses TRBV7-3 and TRBJ2-1; 15 nucleotides line up with TRBD2. The CDR3 sequence is 18 residues long. Germline values: CDR1 SGHTA, CDR2 FQGTGA. V lost 5 bases, J lost 1 base, and 6 bases stayed unmatched. In DNA, the CDR3 is TGTGCCAGCAGCAAACGGACTAGCGGGAGGGAATCCTACAATGAGCAGTTCTTC. Protein sequence: CASSKRTSGRESYNEQFF.

This chain links TRBV15 with TRBJ1-1; D may be TRBD1 (6 bases). Per germline, CDR1 LNHNV and CDR2 YYDKDF (reference sequence). The CDR3 spans 14 residues. Trimming cost V 5 bases and J 4 bases, with 14 bases left between them. This chain's CDR3 is CATSQQGRSTEAFF. CDR3 in DNA: TGTGCCACCAGCCAACAGGGAAGGTCCACTGAAGCTTTCTTT.

This chain links TRBV4-2 with TRBJ2-5; TRBD2 aligns across 7 bases. The junction had 10 bases not matched to a gene; V was cut back by 4 bases and J by 2 bases. Germline V gene data show CDR1 as LGHNA and CDR2 as YNFKEQ. The CDR3 covers 16 residues. The CDR3 region is CASSLGGTTAQETQYF. The CDR3 nucleotides read TGTGCCAGCAGCCTGGGTGGGACTACAGCTCAAGAGACCCAGTACTTC.

The chain combines TRBV20-1 with TRBJ1-2; D gene ambiguous. The V gene lost 3 bases and the J gene lost 0 bases, with 14 bases spanning the gap. This CDR3 contains 15 residues. The germline gives CDR1 DFQATT, CDR2 SNEGSKA (reference sequence). CDR3 in amino acids: CSASLVRLPNYGYTF. The CDR3 DNA reads as TGCAGTGCTAGTCTGGTCAGATTACCTAACTATGGCTACACCTTC.

The V gene is TRBV9, the J gene TRBJ1-1; D not resolved. This CDR3 contains 15 residues. Germline CDR1 SGDLS, CDR2 YYNGEE. The germline V and J ends were trimmed by 4 bases and 4 bases, with 17 bases remaining between them. The CDR3 DNA follows: TGTGCCAGCAGCACCCGGCCGGGGTTTTTCACTGAAGCTTTCTTT. Residues: CASSTRPGFFTEAFF.

The rearrangement uses TRBV6-2 or TRBV6-3 and TRBJ2-1; D is unclear. The germline CDR1 and CDR2 sequences are MNHEY and SVGEGT. Trimming removed 2 bases from V and 9 bases from J, with 8 bases in between. This CDR3 spans 12 amino acids. The CDR3, as DNA: TGTGCCAGCAGTTACCGAGCGATTGAGCAGTTCTTC. As protein: CASSYRAIEQFF.